This T cell receptor beta chain originates from a study of blood T cell repertoires in COVID-19. Background on the study: Samples of COVID-19 (acute and convalescent) were obtained from the United States, Italy and Spain. From T cells, B-cell-depleted T cells, or PBMCs came the material, which was cDNA or gDNA.

Germline values: CDR1 SGHRS, CDR2 YFSETQ. The ends lost 4 bases at V and 6 bases at J; junction bases unmatched: 9. This CDR3 spans 15 amino acids. Methods used by the authors: Amplified reference gene primers provided the basis for estimating nucleated cell counts. The assay was immunoSEQ multiplex PCR, and TCRdb's table has in-frame clones only and misses some. The V and J calls and clone size come from that table; D and trimming were worked out from the DNA. The sample lists 150,000 to 200,000 clones, around 86% occurring once. This chain joins TRBV5-1 and TRBJ1-4; 7 bases map to TRBD1. The TCR comes from a man aged 65 to 85 who had recovered from COVID-19. Sequenced sample: peripheral blood. CDR3 nucleotide sequence: TGCGCCAGCAGCAAAGGGGGCGGGCGGGATGAAAAACTGTTTTTT. Its translation is CASSKGGGRDEKLFF.